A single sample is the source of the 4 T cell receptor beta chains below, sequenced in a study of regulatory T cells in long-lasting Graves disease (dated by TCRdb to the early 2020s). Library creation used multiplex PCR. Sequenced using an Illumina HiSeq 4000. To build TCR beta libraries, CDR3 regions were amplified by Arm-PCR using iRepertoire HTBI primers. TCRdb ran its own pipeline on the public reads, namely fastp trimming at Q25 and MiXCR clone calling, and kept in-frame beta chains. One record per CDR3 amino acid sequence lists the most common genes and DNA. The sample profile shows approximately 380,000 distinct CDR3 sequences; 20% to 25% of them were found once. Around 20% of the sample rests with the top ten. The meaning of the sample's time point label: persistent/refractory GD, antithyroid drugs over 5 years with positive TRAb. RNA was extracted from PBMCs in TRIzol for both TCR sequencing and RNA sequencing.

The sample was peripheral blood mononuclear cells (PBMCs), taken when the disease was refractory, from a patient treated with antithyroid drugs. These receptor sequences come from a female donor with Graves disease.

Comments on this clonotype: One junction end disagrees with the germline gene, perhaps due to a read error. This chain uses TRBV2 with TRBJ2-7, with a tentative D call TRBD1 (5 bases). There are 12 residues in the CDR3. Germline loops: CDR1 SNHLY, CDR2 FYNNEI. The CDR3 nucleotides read TGTGCCAGCAGTTATCAGGGCTACGAGCAGTGCTTC. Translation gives CASSYQGYEQCF.

The CDR3 sequence: CASSLAKGGEQYF. The CDR3 DNA reads TGTGCCAGCAGCTTAGCAAAAGGGGGCGAGCAGTACTTC. V and J are TRBV7-8 and TRBJ2-7; a possible D gene is TRBD1 (6 bases). CDR1 is SGHVS, CDR2 FQNEAQ, per germline. This CDR3 spans 13 amino acids. Trimming took off 0 bases at V and 6 bases at J, with 9 bases between the two ends.

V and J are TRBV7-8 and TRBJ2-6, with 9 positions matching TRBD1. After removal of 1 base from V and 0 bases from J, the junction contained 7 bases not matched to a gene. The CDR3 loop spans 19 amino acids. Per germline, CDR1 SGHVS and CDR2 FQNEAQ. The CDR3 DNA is TGTGCCAGCAGCTTAGTTCCTTCGGGACAGGGCTCTGGGGCCAACGTCCTGACTTTC. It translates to CASSLVPSGQGSGANVLTF.

CDR3: CASSQSTQSTDTQYF. The CDR3 region has the DNA TGTGCCAGCAGCCAATCAACGCAGAGCACAGATACGCAGTATTTT. The chain employs TRBV3-1 and TRBJ2-3; D not resolved. The CDR3 length is 15 residues. The germline CDR1 and CDR2 sequences are LGHDT and YNNKEL (reference sequence). The V gene lost 2 bases and the J gene lost 0 bases, with 9 bases spanning the gap.